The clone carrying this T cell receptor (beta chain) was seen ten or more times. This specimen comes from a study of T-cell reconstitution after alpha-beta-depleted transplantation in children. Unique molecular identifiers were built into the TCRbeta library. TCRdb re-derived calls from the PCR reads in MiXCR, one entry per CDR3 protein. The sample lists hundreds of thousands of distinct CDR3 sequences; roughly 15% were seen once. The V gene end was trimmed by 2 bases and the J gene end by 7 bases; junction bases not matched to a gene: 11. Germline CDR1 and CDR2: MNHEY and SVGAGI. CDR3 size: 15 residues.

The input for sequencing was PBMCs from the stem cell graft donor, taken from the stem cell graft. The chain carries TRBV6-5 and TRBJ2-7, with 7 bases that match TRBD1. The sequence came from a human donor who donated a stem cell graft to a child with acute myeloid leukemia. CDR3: CASSYEVTGVVEQYF. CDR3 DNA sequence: TGTGCCAGCAGTTACGAAGTAACAGGGGTGGTGGAGCAGTACTTC.